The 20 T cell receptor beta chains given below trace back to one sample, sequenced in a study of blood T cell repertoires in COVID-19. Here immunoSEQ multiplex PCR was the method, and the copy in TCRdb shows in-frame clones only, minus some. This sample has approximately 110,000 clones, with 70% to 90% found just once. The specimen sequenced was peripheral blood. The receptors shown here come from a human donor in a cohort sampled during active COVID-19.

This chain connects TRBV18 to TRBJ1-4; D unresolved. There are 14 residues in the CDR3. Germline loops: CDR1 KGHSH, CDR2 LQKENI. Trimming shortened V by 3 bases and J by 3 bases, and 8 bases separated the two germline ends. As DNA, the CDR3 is TGTGCCAGCTCACCTCGTGGGCCTAATGAAAAACTGTTTTTT. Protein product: CASSPRGPNEKLFF.

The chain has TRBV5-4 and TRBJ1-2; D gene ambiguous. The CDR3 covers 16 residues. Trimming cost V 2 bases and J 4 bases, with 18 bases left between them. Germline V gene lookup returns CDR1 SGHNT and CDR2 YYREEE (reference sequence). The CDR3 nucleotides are TGTGCCAGCAGCTTTCCGGGAGCCTCGGTCGGCTATGGCTACACCTTC. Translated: CASSFPGASVGYGYTF.

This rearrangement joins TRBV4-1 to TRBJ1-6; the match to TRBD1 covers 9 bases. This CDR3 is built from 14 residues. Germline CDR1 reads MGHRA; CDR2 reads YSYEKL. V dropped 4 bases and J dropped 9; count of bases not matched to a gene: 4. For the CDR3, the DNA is TGCGCCAGCAGCCCGGGACAGGGTCGTTCACCCCTCCACTTT. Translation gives CASSPGQGRSPLHF.

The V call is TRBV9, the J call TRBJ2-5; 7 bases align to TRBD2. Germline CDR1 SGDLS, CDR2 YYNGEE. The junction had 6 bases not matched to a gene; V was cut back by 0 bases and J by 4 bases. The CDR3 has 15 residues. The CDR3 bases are TGTGCCAGCAGCGTAGATACGGGGAGGGGAGAGACCCAGTACTTC. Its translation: CASSVDTGRGETQYF.

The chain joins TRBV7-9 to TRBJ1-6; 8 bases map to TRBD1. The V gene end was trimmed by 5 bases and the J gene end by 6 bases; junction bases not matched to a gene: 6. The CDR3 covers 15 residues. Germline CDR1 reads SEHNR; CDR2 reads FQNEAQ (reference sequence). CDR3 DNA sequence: TGTGCCAGCAGCCCGACGGGACAGGCTAATTCACCCCTCCACTTT. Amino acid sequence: CASSPTGQANSPLHF.

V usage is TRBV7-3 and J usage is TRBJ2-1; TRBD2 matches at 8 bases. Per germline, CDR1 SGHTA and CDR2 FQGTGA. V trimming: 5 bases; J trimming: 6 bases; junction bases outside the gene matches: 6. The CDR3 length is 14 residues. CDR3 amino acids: CASSPAGTSNEQFF. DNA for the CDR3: TGTGCCAGCAGCCCTGCCGGGACTAGCAATGAGCAGTTCTTC.

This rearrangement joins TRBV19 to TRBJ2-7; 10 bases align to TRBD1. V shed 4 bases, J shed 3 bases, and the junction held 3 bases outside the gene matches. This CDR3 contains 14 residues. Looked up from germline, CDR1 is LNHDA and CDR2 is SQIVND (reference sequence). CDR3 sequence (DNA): TGTGCCAGTAGTACTTGGGACAGGGGCTACGAGCAGTACTTC. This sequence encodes CASSTWDRGYEQYF.

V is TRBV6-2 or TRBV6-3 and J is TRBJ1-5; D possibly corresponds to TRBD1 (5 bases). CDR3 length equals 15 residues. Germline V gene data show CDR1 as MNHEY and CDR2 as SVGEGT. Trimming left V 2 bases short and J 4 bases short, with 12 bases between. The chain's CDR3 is CASSYRGRGNQPQHF. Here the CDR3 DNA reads TGTGCCAGCAGTTACCGGGGGAGAGGGAATCAGCCCCAGCATTTT.

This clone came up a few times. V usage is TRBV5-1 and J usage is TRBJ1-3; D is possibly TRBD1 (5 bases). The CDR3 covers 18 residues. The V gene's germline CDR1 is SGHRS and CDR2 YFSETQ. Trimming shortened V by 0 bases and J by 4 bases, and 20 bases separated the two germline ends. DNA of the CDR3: TGCGCCAGCAGCTTGGCTCCCATAGGACCGGGGGGAGGAAACACCATATATTTT. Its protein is CASSLAPIGPGGGNTIYF.

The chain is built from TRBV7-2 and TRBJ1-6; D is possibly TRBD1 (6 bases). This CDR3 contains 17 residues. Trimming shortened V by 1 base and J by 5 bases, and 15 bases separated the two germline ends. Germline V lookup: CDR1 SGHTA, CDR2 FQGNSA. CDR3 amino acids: CASSLGFLGQNNSPLHF. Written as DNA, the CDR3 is TGTGCCAGCAGCTTAGGCTTTTTAGGACAGAATAATTCACCCCTCCACTTT.

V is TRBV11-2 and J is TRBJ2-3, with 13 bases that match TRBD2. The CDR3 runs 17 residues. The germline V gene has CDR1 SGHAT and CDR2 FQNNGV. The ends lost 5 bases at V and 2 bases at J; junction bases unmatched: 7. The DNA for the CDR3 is TGTGCCAGCAGCCAAGAGGGACTAGCGGGATTCACAGATACGCAGTATTTT. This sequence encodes CASSQEGLAGFTDTQYF.

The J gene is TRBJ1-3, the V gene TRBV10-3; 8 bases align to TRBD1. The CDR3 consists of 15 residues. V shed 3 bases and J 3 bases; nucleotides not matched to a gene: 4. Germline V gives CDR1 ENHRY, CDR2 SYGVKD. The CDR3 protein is CAISDTGGFGNTIYF. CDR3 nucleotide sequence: TGTGCCATCAGTGACACAGGGGGGTTTGGAAACACCATATATTTT.

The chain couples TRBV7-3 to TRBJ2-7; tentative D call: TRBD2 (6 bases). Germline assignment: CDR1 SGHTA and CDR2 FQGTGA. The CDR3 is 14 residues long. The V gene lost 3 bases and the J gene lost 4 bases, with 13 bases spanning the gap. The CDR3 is CASSFGGMGYEQYF. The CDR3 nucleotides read TGTGCCAGCAGCTTCGGCGGGATGGGATACGAGCAGTACTTC.

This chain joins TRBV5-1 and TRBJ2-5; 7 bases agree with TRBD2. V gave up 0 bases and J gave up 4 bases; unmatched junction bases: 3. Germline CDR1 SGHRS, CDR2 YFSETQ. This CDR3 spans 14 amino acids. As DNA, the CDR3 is TGCGCCAGCAGCTTGGTAGCGGGTCGAGAGACCCAGTACTTC. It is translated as CASSLVAGRETQYF.

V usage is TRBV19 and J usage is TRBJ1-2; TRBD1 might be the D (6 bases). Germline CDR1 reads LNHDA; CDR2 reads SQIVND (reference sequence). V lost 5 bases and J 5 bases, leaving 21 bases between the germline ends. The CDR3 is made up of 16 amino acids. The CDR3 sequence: CASSPRSGQSIYGYTF. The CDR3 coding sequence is TGTGCCAGTAGTCCCCGATCCGGACAGAGTATTTATGGCTACACCTTC.

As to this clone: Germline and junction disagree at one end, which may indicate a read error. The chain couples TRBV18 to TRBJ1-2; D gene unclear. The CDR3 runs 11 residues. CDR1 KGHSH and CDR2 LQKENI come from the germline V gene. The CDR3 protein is CASSPSGCLLF. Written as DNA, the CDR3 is TGTGCCAGCTCACCATCGGGGTGCTTGTTGTTC.

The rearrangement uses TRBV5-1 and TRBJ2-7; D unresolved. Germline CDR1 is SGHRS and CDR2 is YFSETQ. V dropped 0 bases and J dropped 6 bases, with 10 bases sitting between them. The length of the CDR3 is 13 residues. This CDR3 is CASSLDILREQYF. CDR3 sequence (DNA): TGCGCCAGCAGCTTGGACATCCTTCGCGAGCAGTACTTC.

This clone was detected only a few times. CDR3 sequence: CASSPVRDRATQTF. CDR3 nucleotide sequence: TGTGCCAGCAGCCCCGTCCGGGACAGGGCCACCCAGACCTTC. The V gene is TRBV28, the J gene TRBJ1-2; 9 nucleotides agree with TRBD1. The CDR3 is made up of 14 amino acids. After removal of 6 bases from V and 14 bases from J, the junction contained 16 bases not matched to a gene. Looked up from germline, CDR1 is MDHEN and CDR2 is SYDVKM.

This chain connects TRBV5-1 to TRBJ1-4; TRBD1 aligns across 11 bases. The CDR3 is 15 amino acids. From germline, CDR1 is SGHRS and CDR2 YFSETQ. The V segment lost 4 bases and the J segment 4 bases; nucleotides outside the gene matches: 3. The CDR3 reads CASSVGTGGNEKLFF. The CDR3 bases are TGCGCCAGCAGCGTCGGGACAGGGGGTAATGAAAAACTGTTTTTT.

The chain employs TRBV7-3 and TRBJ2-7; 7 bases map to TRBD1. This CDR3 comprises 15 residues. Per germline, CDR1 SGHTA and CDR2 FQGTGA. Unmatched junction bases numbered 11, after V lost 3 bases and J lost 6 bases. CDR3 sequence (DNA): TGTGCCAGCAGCTTTGAGGGCAGGGGGATCACCGAGCAGTACTTC. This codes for CASSFEGRGITEQYF.